This T cell receptor (beta chain) is from a study of monozygotic twins with inflammatory bowel disease. TCRdb re-called the 5' RACE reads and gives one entry per CDR3 protein, without DNA. The repertoire table contains some 90,000 distinct CDR3 sequences. This CDR3 has 15 amino acids. The TCR comes from a human donor with ulcerative colitis or Crohn's disease, or a healthy co-twin of an affected twin (not recorded which). The sample was blood. The chain links TRBV12-3 or TRBV12-4 to TRBJ2-7; the D call of TRBD1 rests on TCRdb alone, since no DNA is present to check it. CDR3 amino acids: CASSPDSDRYYEQYF.